A single sample is the source of the 32 T cell receptor beta chains below, sequenced in a study of T-cell reconstitution after alpha-beta-depleted transplantation in children. It was with unique molecular identifiers that the TCRbeta library was prepared. TCRdb reanalysed the PCR reads using MiXCR and keeps one entry per CDR3 protein. There are just under 350,000 distinct CDR3 sequences in the sample; around 15% occur only once, and around two fifths lies in the top ten. The sequencing used PBMCs, mostly from graft donor cells, collected 360 days after TCRalphabeta/CD19-depleted stem cell transplant. All receptors derive from a male patient between 2 and 15 years old who had a stem cell transplant for acute lymphoblastic leukemia, so the T cells may come from the graft donor.

This rearrangement joins TRBV4-1 to TRBJ2-1, with D tentatively TRBD2 (5 bases). Germline lookup yields CDR1 MGHRA and CDR2 YSYEKL. Between the trimmed V and J ends, which lost 0 bases and 4 bases, there was a span of 19 bases. CDR3 length: 18 amino acids. Here the CDR3 reads CASSQDLPPGSGYNEQFF. CDR3 DNA: TGCGCCAGCAGCCAAGATCTCCCCCCTGGCTCGGGGTACAATGAGCAGTTCTTC.

The genes are TRBV5-1 and TRBJ1-3, with 9 bases fitting TRBD1. Trimming took 6 bases from V and 0 from J; bases not matched to a gene: 10. This CDR3 comprises 17 residues. Germline V gene lookup returns CDR1 SGHRS and CDR2 YFSETQ. Here the CDR3 reads CASTAGTGTLSGNTIYF. CDR3 bases: TGCGCCAGCACTGCCGGGACAGGGACTCTCTCTGGAAACACCATATATTTT.

The V gene is TRBV5-1, the J gene TRBJ2-4, with D maybe TRBD1 (5 bases). The germline CDR1 and CDR2 sequences are SGHRS and YFSETQ. Trimming took 4 bases from V and 0 from J, leaving 14 bases between them. The CDR3 is made up of 16 amino acids. The CDR3 DNA follows: TGCGCCAGCAGCGGCAGGGATCCTCTAGCCAAAAACATTCAGTACTTC. Translation gives CASSGRDPLAKNIQYF.

This clonotype was seen more than once but under ten times. The chain couples TRBV28 to TRBJ1-1; the D is unclear. The V and J ends lost 6 bases and 7 bases respectively, with 6 bases between them. There are 10 residues in the CDR3. CDR1 MDHEN and CDR2 SYDVKM come from the germline V gene. CDR3 region: CASRAIEAFF. The DNA of the CDR3 is TGTGCCAGCAGGGCGATTGAAGCTTTCTTT.

The chain joins TRBV6-2 or TRBV6-3 to TRBJ2-1; no clear D gene. Germline V lookup: CDR1 MNHEY, CDR2 SVGEGT. The CDR3 sequence is 17 residues long. Trimming stripped 0 bases from V and 0 bases from J, with 12 bases between. In nucleotides, the CDR3 is TGTGCCAGCAGTTACTCCGGTGACGGGCGCTCCTACAATGAGCAGTTCTTC. This encodes CASSYSGDGRSYNEQFF.

J is TRBJ1-5 and V is TRBV20-1, with D unresolved. The V gene lost 0 bases and the J gene lost 4 bases, with 10 bases spanning the gap. This CDR3 comprises 14 residues. Germline CDR1 and CDR2: DFQATT and SNEGSKA (reference sequence). The CDR3 DNA reads as TGCAGTGCTAGAGATTGGAAGGGAAATCAGCCCCAGCATTTT. Residues: CSARDWKGNQPQHF.

The genes are TRBV4-3 and TRBJ2-3; tentative D call: TRBD2 (5 bases). V was trimmed by 1 base and J by 6 bases, leaving 11 bases between them. Germline CDR1 and CDR2: LGHNA and YSLEER. The CDR3 consists of 14 residues. CDR3 in DNA: TGCGCCAGCAGCCAAGGGGCGGGTGTGGATACGCAGTATTTT. As protein: CASSQGAGVDTQYF.

This chain uses TRBV7-2 with TRBJ2-1; D is undetermined. V gave up 3 bases and J gave up 4 bases, with 19 bases separating them. This CDR3 spans 17 amino acids. CDR1 and CDR2 from the germline V gene are SGHTA and FQGNSA. Written as DNA, the CDR3 is TGTGCCAGCAGCTTTGTTGGAGAACCGTGGGATTACAATGAGCAGTTCTTC. Protein: CASSFVGEPWDYNEQFF.

The J gene is TRBJ2-1, the V gene TRBV6-1; 11 nucleotides line up with TRBD2. The CDR3 has 16 amino acids. Germline V gives CDR1 MNHNS, CDR2 SASEGT. V shed 5 bases, J shed 7 bases, and the junction held 10 bases outside the gene matches. As DNA, the CDR3 is TGTGCCAGCAGTCTCGTTCTAGCGGGAGGATTGAATGAGCAGTTCTTC. Translated: CASSLVLAGGLNEQFF.

This clonotype was counted ten times or more. V usage is TRBV29-1 and J usage is TRBJ2-3; possible D gene TRBD2, 5 bases. CDR1 SQVTM and CDR2 ANQGSEA come from the germline V gene. V was trimmed by 4 bases and J by 6 bases, leaving 17 bases between them. This CDR3 has 14 amino acids. CDR3 sequence: CSVVFSAALDTQYF. CDR3 DNA: TGCAGCGTTGTCTTCTCAGCGGCCCTCGATACGCAGTATTTT.

The chain combines TRBV9 with TRBJ2-2; D remains ambiguous. The CDR3 is 16 amino acids. V was pared by 0 bases and J by 0 bases, with 9 bases between. The germline V gene encodes CDR1 SGDLS and CDR2 YYNGEE. The CDR3 loop reads CASSVGADPNTGELFF. As DNA, the CDR3 is TGTGCCAGCAGCGTAGGAGCAGACCCGAACACCGGGGAGCTGTTTTTT.

V gene TRBV7-2 combines with J gene TRBJ2-1; D is uncertain. Looked up from germline, CDR1 is SGHTA and CDR2 is FQGNSA. V was cut by 5 bases and J by 7 bases, with 21 bases left in between. This CDR3 is 16 amino acids long. As DNA, the CDR3 is TGTGCCAGCAGCCCTACTCTATACTTAGTGGGGAATGAGCAGTTCTTC. Protein: CASSPTLYLVGNEQFF.

Only a few counts were recorded for this clonotype. The genes are TRBV20-1 and TRBJ1-5; 9 positions agree with TRBD1. The J segment lost 4 bases and the V segment lost 6 bases, leaving 7 bases of the junction unmatched. This CDR3 has 14 residues. CDR1 and CDR2 (germline): DFQATT, SNEGSKA (reference sequence). The CDR3 here is CSAALGTGNQPQHF. CDR3 nucleotides: TGCAGTGCAGCCCTTGGGACAGGGAATCAGCCCCAGCATTTT.

V is TRBV27 and J is TRBJ2-2; weak D call: TRBD2 (5 bases). The germline V gene encodes CDR1 MNHEY and CDR2 SMNVEV (reference sequence). CDR3 size: 13 residues. V was cut by 8 bases and J by 6 bases, with 13 bases left in between. Here the CDR3 DNA reads TGTGCCAGCGCTATACGGGGAGCCGGGGAGCTGTTTTTT. Its translation: CASAIRGAGELFF.

CDR3 sequence reads: CASSLVLSGANVLTF. Written as DNA, the CDR3 is TGCGCCAGCAGCTTGGTACTCTCTGGGGCCAACGTCCTGACTTTC. The chain links TRBV5-1 to TRBJ2-6; no definite D call. Germline loops: CDR1 SGHRS, CDR2 YFSETQ. Trimming removed 0 bases at V and 0 bases at J, with 4 bases between. This CDR3 region has 15 residues.

In this sample, this clonotype turned up a few times. The chain has TRBV2 and TRBJ1-6, with TRBD1 as a possible D gene (6 bases). The ends were cut back, 6 bases at V and 7 bases at J, with 13 bases in the middle. The germline gives CDR1 SNHLY, CDR2 FYNNEI. CDR3 length: 14 residues. The CDR3 sequence: CASSPTGSNSPLHF. Written as DNA, the CDR3 is TGTGCCAGCAGCCCGACAGGCAGCAATTCACCCCTCCACTTT.

The CDR3 here is CASSRRQGMNTEAFF. CDR3 nucleotide sequence: TGTGCCAGCAGCCGAAGACAGGGGATGAACACTGAAGCTTTCTTT. V and J are TRBV12-3 or TRBV12-4 and TRBJ1-1; 8 bases align to TRBD1. V was pared by 6 bases and J by 0 bases, with 6 bases of the junction left unmatched. The CDR3 runs 15 residues.

This clonotype was seen only a few times. The CDR3 region has the DNA TGTGCCAGCAGCCTCCGACAGGGTGGCGGGACCGGGGAGCTGTTTTTT. Its protein is CASSLRQGGGTGELFF. The V and J genes are TRBV14 and TRBJ2-2; 7 positions match TRBD1. CDR1 and CDR2 from the germline V gene are SGHDN and FVKESK. The ends lost 4 bases at V and 5 bases at J; junction bases unmatched: 10. The CDR3 covers 16 residues.

The CDR3 DNA is TGTGCCAGCGGGGGGGTAGCGACCAACTCCTACGAGCAGTACTTC. Its protein is CASGGVATNSYEQYF. V usage is TRBV9 and J usage is TRBJ2-7; 7 bases match TRBD2. Germline CDR1 and CDR2: SGDLS and YYNGEE. The V segment lost 7 bases and the J segment 0 bases; nucleotides outside the gene matches: 10. The CDR3 runs to 15 residues.

The table lists this clonotype with a few counts. The chain joins TRBV4-1 to TRBJ2-7; weak D call: TRBD1 (5 bases). CDR1 and CDR2 from the germline V gene are MGHRA and YSYEKL. V was cut by 0 bases and J by 2 bases, with 20 bases left in between. The CDR3 is 18 amino acids. The CDR3: CASSQDRRENRPPYEQYF. CDR3 nucleotide sequence: TGCGCCAGCAGCCAAGATCGGCGAGAGAACAGGCCCCCCTACGAGCAGTACTTC.

There are a few counts of this clonotype. The chain recombines TRBV5-6 with TRBJ2-7; 8 positions match TRBD1. V trimming: 0 bases; J trimming: 5 bases; junction bases outside the gene matches: 4. The CDR3 length is 14 residues. In germline, CDR1 is SGHDT, CDR2 YYEEEE. CDR3 sequence (DNA): TGTGCCAGCAGCTTGGCCTGGACAGGGAACGAGCAGTACTTC. It specifies CASSLAWTGNEQYF. The full variable domain, rest sourced from reference TRBV5-6 and TRBJ2-7, is DAGVTQSPTHLIKTRGQQVTLRCSPKSGHDTVSWYQQALGQGPQFIFQYYEEEERQRGNFPDRFSGHQFPNYSSELNVNALLLGDSALYLCASSLAWTGNEQYFGPGTRLTVT.

The chain carries TRBV29-1 and TRBJ2-7, with D hard to call. Germline CDR1 SQVTM, CDR2 ANQGSEA. The V end was cut by 4 bases, the J end by 7 bases, with 20 bases between. This CDR3 contains 14 residues. The CDR3 protein is CSVVSETRTREQYF. The CDR3 coding sequence is TGCAGCGTTGTAAGCGAAACTCGGACGCGGGAGCAGTACTTC.

This clonotype was seen at least ten times. The rearrangement links TRBV9 to TRBJ2-1, with a weak D call TRBD2 (6 bases). Germline values: CDR1 SGDLS, CDR2 YYNGEE. This CDR3 spans 15 amino acids. Trimming shortened V by 0 bases and J by 2 bases, and 9 bases separated the two germline ends. The CDR3 loop is CASSVVGGTYNEQFF. The CDR3, as DNA: TGTGCCAGCAGCGTAGTAGGCGGGACCTACAATGAGCAGTTCTTC.

The J gene is TRBJ2-1, the V gene TRBV5-1; 10 positions agree with TRBD2. The CDR3 runs 16 residues. The junction had 4 bases not matched to a gene; V was cut back by 4 bases and J by 0 bases. CDR1 is SGHRS and CDR2 is YFSETQ in the germline V gene. The CDR3 sequence is CASSPSSGGSYNEQFF. The CDR3 DNA reads TGCGCCAGCAGCCCGTCTAGCGGGGGCTCCTACAATGAGCAGTTCTTC.

This clonotype was seen a handful of times. V and J are TRBV4-3 and TRBJ2-2; 10 nucleotides match TRBD1. V lost 1 base to trimming and J lost 5 bases; unmatched junction nucleotides: 16. Per germline, CDR1 LGHNA and CDR2 YSLEER. The CDR3 length is 20 residues. This CDR3 is CASSQVSWGEGTGETGELFF. CDR3 DNA: TGCGCCAGCAGCCAAGTCTCGTGGGGCGAAGGGACAGGGGAGACCGGGGAGCTGTTTTTT.

This clonotype has only a few counts. The J gene is TRBJ2-1, the V gene TRBV6-5; no clear D gene. CDR1 and CDR2 from the germline V gene are MNHEY and SVGAGI. V lost 0 bases to trimming and J lost 5 bases, with 11 bases between them. The CDR3 has 15 residues. The CDR3 DNA reads as TGTGCCAGCAGTTACTCGGTGGCGGCGGACAATGAGCAGTTCTTC. This gives the protein CASSYSVAADNEQFF.

V usage is TRBV20-1 and J usage is TRBJ2-2; 9 nucleotides align to TRBD2. The CDR3 runs to 16 residues. Germline V gene data show CDR1 as DFQATT and CDR2 as SNEGSKA (reference sequence). With V trimmed by 3 bases and J by 7 bases, 12 bases remained unmatched. The CDR3: CSARHLLREGHGELFF. Here the CDR3 DNA reads TGCAGTGCTAGGCACCTTTTGCGGGAGGGCCACGGGGAGCTGTTTTTT.

V is TRBV4-3 and J is TRBJ2-7, with 16 bases matching TRBD2. V was clipped by 6 bases and J by 1 base; unmatched bases: 6. Germline V CDR1 and CDR2: LGHNA, YSLEER. CDR3 length: 17 amino acids. The CDR3 loop is CASSQGLAGGGSYEQYF. The CDR3 nucleotides are TGCGCCAGCAGTCAGGGACTAGCGGGAGGGGGGTCCTACGAGCAGTACTTC.

V usage is TRBV5-6 and J usage is TRBJ2-7; possible D gene TRBD2, 5 bases. The V and J ends lost 0 bases and 3 bases respectively, with 7 bases between them. Germline values: CDR1 SGHDT, CDR2 YYEEEE. CDR3 size: 13 residues. CDR3 region: CASSLVAGYEQYF. The DNA for the CDR3 is TGTGCCAGCAGCTTGGTGGCGGGCTACGAGCAGTACTTC. Complete variable domain (other parts from reference TRBV5-6 and TRBJ2-7): DAGVTQSPTHLIKTRGQQVTLRCSPKSGHDTVSWYQQALGQGPQFIFQYYEEEERQRGNFPDRFSGHQFPNYSSELNVNALLLGDSALYLCASSLVAGYEQYFGPGTRLTVT.

The sample holds a few counts of this clonotype. The J gene is TRBJ2-1, the V gene TRBV20-1; 10 bases map to TRBD1. This CDR3 is 16 amino acids long. The junction had 7 bases not matched to a gene; V was cut back by 3 bases and J by 2 bases. Germline-derived CDR1 and CDR2 are DFQATT and SNEGSKA (reference sequence). CDR3 loop: CSARGQGHSPYNEQFF. The CDR3 DNA reads as TGCAGTGCTAGGGGACAGGGGCATTCACCCTACAATGAGCAGTTCTTC.

In this sample, this clonotype turned up a few times. The chain links TRBV4-3 to TRBJ1-1; 8 nucleotides agree with TRBD1. This CDR3 has 16 residues. Germline CDR1 is LGHNA and CDR2 is YSLEER. J was trimmed by 1 base and V by 7 bases; bases with no gene match: 11. The CDR3 protein is CASNYDQGAPNTEAFF. The CDR3 DNA reads TGCGCCAGCAACTATGACCAGGGGGCGCCGAACACTGAAGCTTTCTTT.

This clonotype was counted a few times. The chain uses TRBV9 and TRBJ2-2; 7 nucleotides agree with TRBD1. Germline lookup yields CDR1 SGDLS and CDR2 YYNGEE. Unmatched junction bases numbered 3, after V lost 3 bases and J lost 1 base. The CDR3 has 15 amino acids. The CDR3, as DNA: TGTGCCAGCAGCGCGGGACAGTGGAACACCGGGGAGCTGTTTTTT. Its translation: CASSAGQWNTGELFF.